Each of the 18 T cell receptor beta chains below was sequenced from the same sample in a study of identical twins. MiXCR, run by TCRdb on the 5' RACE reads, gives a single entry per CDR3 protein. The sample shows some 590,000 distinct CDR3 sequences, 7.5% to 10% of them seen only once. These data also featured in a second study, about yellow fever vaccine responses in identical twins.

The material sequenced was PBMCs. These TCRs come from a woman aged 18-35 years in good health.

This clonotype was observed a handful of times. The CDR3 spells CASSLGSGGGKSSYNEQFF. The CDR3 DNA reads as TGTGCCAGCAGTTTGGGTAGCGGGGGTGGAAAGAGCTCCTACAATGAGCAGTTCTTC. V and J are TRBV12-3 or TRBV12-4 and TRBJ2-1, with 9 bases fitting TRBD2. Unmatched junction bases numbered 12, after V lost 3 bases and J lost 0 bases. The CDR3 totals 19 residues.

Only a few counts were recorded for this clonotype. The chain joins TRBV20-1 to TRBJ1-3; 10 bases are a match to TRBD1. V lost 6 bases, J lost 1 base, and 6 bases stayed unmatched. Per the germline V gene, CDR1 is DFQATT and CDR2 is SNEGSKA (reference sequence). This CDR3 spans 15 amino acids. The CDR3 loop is CSALPGQGSGNTIYF. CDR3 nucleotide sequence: TGCAGTGCGTTACCGGGACAGGGGTCTGGAAACACCATATATTTT.

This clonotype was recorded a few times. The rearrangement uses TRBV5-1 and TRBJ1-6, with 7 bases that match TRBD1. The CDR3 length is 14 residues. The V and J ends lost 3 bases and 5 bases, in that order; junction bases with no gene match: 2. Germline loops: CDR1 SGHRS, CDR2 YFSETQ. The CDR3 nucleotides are TGCGCCAGCAGCTGGGACAGCCATAATTCACCCCTCCACTTT. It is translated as CASSWDSHNSPLHF.

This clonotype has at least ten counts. CDR3 sequence: CASSLERGETDTQYF. The CDR3 nucleotides read TGCGCCAGCAGCTTGGAGAGGGGTGAAACAGATACGCAGTATTTT. This sequence joins TRBV5-1 and TRBJ2-3; tentatively, D is TRBD1 or TRBD2 (5 bases each). This CDR3 contains 15 residues. Germline loops: CDR1 SGHRS, CDR2 YFSETQ. The germline V and J ends were trimmed by 0 bases and 3 bases, with 11 bases remaining between them.

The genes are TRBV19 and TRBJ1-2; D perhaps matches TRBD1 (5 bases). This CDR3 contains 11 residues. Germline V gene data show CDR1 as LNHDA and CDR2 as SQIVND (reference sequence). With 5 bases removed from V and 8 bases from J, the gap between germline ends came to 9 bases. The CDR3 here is CASSVGGGYTF. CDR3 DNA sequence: TGTGCCAGTAGTGTCGGGGGGGGCTACACCTTC.

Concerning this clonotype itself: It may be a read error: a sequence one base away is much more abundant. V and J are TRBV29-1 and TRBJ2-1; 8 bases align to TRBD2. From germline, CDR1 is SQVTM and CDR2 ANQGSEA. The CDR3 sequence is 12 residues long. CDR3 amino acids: CSVRLASGERFF. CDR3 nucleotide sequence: TGCAGCGTGAGACTAGCGTCGGGAGAGCGGTTCTTC.

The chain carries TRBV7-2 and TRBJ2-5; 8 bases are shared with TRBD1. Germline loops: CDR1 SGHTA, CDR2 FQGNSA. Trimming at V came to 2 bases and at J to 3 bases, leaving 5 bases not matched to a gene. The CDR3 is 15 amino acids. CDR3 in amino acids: CASSLRQGREETQYF. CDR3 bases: TGTGCCAGCAGCTTAAGACAGGGGCGGGAAGAGACCCAGTACTTC.

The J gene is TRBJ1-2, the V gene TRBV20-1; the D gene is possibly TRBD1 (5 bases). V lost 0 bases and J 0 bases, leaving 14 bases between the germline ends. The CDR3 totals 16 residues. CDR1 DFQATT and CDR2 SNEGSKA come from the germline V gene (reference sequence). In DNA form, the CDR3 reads TGCAGTGCTAGAGATCTAGGGGCAGAAACTAACTATGGCTACACCTTC. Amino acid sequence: CSARDLGAETNYGYTF.

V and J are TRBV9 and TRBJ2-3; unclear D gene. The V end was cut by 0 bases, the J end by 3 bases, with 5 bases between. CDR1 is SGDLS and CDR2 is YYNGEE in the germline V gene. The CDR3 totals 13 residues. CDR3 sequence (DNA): TGTGCCAGCAGCGTAGAGCTGACAGATACGCAGTATTTT. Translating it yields CASSVELTDTQYF.

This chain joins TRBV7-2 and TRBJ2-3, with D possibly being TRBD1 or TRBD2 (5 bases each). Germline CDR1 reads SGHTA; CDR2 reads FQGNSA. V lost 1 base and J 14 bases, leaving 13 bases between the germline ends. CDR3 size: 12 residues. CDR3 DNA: TGTGCCAGCAGCTTAGTGGGGGTAGTTCTGTATTTT. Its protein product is CASSLVGVVLYF.

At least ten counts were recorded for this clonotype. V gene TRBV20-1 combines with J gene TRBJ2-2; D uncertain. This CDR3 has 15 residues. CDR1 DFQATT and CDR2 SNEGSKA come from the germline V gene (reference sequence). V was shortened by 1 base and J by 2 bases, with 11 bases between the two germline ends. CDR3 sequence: CSARVRQDNTGELFF. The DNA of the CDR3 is TGCAGTGCTAGAGTTAGGCAAGACAACACCGGGGAGCTGTTTTTT.

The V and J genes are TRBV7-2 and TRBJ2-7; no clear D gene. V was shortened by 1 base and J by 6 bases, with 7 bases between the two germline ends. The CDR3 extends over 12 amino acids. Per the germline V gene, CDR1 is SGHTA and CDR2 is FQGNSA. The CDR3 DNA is TGTGCCAGCAGCTTAGTCGTCTCCGAGCAGTACTTC. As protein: CASSLVVSEQYF. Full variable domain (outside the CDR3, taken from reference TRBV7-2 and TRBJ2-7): GAGVSQSPSNKVTEKGKDVELRCDPISGHTALYWYRQSLGQGLEFLIYFQGNSAPDKSGLPSDRFSAERTGGSVSTLTIQRTQQEDSAVYLCASSLVVSEQYFGPGTRLTVT.

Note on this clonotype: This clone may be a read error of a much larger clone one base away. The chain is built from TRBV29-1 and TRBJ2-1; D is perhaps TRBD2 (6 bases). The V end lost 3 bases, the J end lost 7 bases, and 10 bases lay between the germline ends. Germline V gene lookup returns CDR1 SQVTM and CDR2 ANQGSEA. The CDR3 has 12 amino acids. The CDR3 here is CSVDSGCNEQFF. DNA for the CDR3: TGCAGCGTTGATAGCGGCTGTAATGAGCAGTTCTTC.

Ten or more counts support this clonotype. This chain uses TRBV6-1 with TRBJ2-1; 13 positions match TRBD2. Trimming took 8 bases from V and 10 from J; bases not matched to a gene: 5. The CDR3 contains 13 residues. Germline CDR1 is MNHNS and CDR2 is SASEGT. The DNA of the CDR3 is TGTGCCAGCTTAAAGACTAGCGGGGGGGAGCAGTTCTTC. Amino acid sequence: CASLKTSGGEQFF.

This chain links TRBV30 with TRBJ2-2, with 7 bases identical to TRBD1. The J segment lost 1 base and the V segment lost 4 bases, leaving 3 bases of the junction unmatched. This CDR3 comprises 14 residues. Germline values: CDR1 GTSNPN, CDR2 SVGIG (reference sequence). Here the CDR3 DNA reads TGTGCCTGGACCAGACAGGGGAACACCGGGGAGCTGTTTTTT. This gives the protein CAWTRQGNTGELFF.

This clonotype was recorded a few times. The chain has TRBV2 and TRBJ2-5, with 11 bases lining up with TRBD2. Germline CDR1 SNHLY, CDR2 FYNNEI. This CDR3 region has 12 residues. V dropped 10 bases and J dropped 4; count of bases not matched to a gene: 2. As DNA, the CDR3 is TGTGCCACCGGGACTAGCGGAGAGACCCAGTACTTC. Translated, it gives CATGTSGETQYF. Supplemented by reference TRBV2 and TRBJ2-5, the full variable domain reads EPEVTQTPSHQVTQMGQEVILRCVPISNHLYFYWYRQILGQKVEFLVSFYNNEISEKSEIFDDQFSVERPDGSNFTLKIRSTKLEDSAMYFCATGTSGETQYFGPGTRLLVL.

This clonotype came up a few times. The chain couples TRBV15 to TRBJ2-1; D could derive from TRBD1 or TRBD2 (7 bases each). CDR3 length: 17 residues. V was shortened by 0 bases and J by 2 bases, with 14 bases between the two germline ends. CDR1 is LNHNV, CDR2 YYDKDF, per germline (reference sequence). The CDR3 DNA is TGTGCCACCAGCAGAGATCGCAGGGGGGGGGCCTACAATGAGCAGTTCTTC. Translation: CATSRDRRGGAYNEQFF. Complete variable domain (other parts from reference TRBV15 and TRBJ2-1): DAMVIQNPRYQVTQFGKPVTLSCSQTLNHNVMYWYQQKSSQAPKLLFHYYDKDFNNEADTPDNFQSRRPNTSFCFLDIRSPGLGDTAMYLCATSRDRRGGAYNEQFFGPGTRLTVL.

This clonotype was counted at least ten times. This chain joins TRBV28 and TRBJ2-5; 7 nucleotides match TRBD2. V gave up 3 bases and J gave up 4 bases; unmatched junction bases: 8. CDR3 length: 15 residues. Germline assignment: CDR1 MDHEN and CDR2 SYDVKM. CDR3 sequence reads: CASSFRGSASETQYF. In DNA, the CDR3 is TGTGCCAGCAGTTTCCGCGGGAGTGCCTCAGAGACCCAGTACTTC.